The 26 T cell receptor beta chains listed next were all sequenced from one sample in a study of T-cell reconstitution after alpha-beta-depleted transplantation in children. Unique molecular identifiers were incorporated into the prepared TCRbeta library. TCRdb processed the PCR reads anew with MiXCR; each CDR3 protein has one entry. The table lists 60,000 to 70,000 distinct CDR3 sequences, roughly 4.9% of them singletons, with under 20% in the top ten. The source was PBMCs, mostly from graft donor cells, collected 180 days after TCRalphabeta/CD19-depleted stem cell transplant. All receptors come from a boy younger than two who had a stem cell transplant for acute myeloid leukemia, so the T cells may come from the graft donor.

This clonotype was seen ten or more times. This sequence joins TRBV18 and TRBJ1-1; D uncertain. The CDR3 runs 13 residues. Germline V gene sequence: CDR1 KGHSH, CDR2 LQKENI. Trimming took 4 bases from V and 1 from J, leaving 7 bases between them. CDR3 in DNA: TGTGCCAGCTCACTTCATTGGAACACTGAAGCTTTCTTT. Its protein is CASSLHWNTEAFF. Based on the CDR3 plus reference TRBV18 and TRBJ1-1, the full variable domain is NAGVMQNPRHLVRRRGQEARLRCSPMKGHSHVYWYRQLPEEGLKFMVYLQKENIIDESGMPKERFSAEFPKEGPSILRIQQVVRGDSAAYFCASSLHWNTEAFFGQGTRLTVV.

This clonotype showed up many times. The rearrangement uses TRBV5-1 and TRBJ1-1; possible D gene TRBD1, 5 bases. Germline V CDR1 and CDR2: SGHRS, YFSETQ. V was trimmed by 5 bases and J by 4 bases, leaving 21 bases between them. CDR3 length: 16 residues. CDR3 region: CASSSEIGGGLTEAFF. CDR3 nucleotide sequence: TGCGCCAGCAGTTCGGAGATTGGGGGAGGGCTCACTGAAGCTTTCTTT.

This clonotype was observed many times. This sequence joins TRBV11-2 and TRBJ1-1; D possibly corresponds to TRBD1 (5 bases). V shed 4 bases and J shed 4 bases, with 13 bases lying between them. The CDR3 loop spans 14 amino acids. Germline CDR1 reads SGHAT; CDR2 reads FQNNGV. CDR3 sequence: CASSSADSSTEAFF. Here the CDR3 DNA reads TGTGCCAGCAGCTCTGCAGACAGCTCCACTGAAGCTTTCTTT.

This clonotype was picked up many times. The V gene is TRBV18, the J gene TRBJ2-7; the D gene is possibly TRBD2 (5 bases). Trimming stripped 3 bases from V and 2 bases from J, with 14 bases between. Germline loops: CDR1 KGHSH, CDR2 LQKENI. This CDR3 is 15 amino acids long. CDR3 residues: CASSPGTGFAYEQYF. CDR3 nucleotides: TGTGCCAGCTCACCGGGTACGGGGTTTGCCTACGAGCAGTACTTC. The entire variable domain, with the rest obtained from reference TRBV18 and TRBJ2-7, is as follows: NAGVMQNPRHLVRRRGQEARLRCSPMKGHSHVYWYRQLPEEGLKFMVYLQKENIIDESGMPKERFSAEFPKEGPSILRIQQVVRGDSAAYFCASSPGTGFAYEQYFGPGTRLTVT.

At least ten counts were recorded for this clonotype. The chain has TRBV20-1 and TRBJ2-3; the D gene is possibly TRBD1 (6 bases). CDR3 length: 16 residues. CDR1 and CDR2 from the germline V gene are DFQATT and SNEGSKA (reference sequence). V lost 5 bases and J 3 bases, leaving 21 bases between the germline ends. CDR3 sequence (DNA): TGCAGTGCTCAAATCAATACCGGGACACCGACAGATACGCAGTATTTT. This translates into CSAQINTGTPTDTQYF.

This clonotype was counted ten times or more. The gene calls are TRBV6-2 or TRBV6-3 and TRBJ2-5; tentatively, D is TRBD2 (6 bases). The V end was cut by 2 bases, the J end by 3 bases, with 10 bases between. The CDR3 totals 14 residues. The germline V gene encodes CDR1 MNHEY and CDR2 SVGEGT. The CDR3 DNA is TGTGCCAGCAGTTACATTGGACTAAAAGAGACCCAGTACTTC. Protein product: CASSYIGLKETQYF.

This clonotype came up many times. The chain links TRBV7-2 to TRBJ2-3, with D maybe TRBD2 (5 bases). The CDR3 runs to 14 residues. Germline V gene lookup returns CDR1 SGHTA and CDR2 FQGNSA. Trimming pared 3 bases from V and 4 bases from J, leaving 11 bases between. This CDR3 reads CASSFEDWADTQYF. The DNA for the CDR3 is TGTGCCAGCAGCTTTGAGGACTGGGCAGATACGCAGTATTTT. The full variable domain, with the rest looked up from reference TRBV7-2 and TRBJ2-3, is GAGVSQSPSNKVTEKGKDVELRCDPISGHTALYWYRQSLGQGLEFLIYFQGNSAPDKSGLPSDRFSAERTGGSVSTLTIQRTQQEDSAVYLCASSFEDWADTQYFGPGTRLTVL.

Many counts were recorded for this clonotype. The V call is TRBV12-3 or TRBV12-4, the J call TRBJ1-1; 9 bases fit TRBD1. CDR3 length equals 15 residues. V shed 5 bases, J shed 4 bases, and the junction held 8 bases outside the gene matches. CDR3 loop: CASSPRDRVGTEAFF. The CDR3, as DNA: TGTGCCAGCAGTCCCCGGGACAGGGTCGGCACTGAAGCTTTCTTT.

The CDR3 nucleotides are TGTGCCTTCAGCGGACAGACTCTCAGGGGAGCTACTGGAAACACCATATATTTT. Its translation is CAFSGQTLRGATGNTIYF. This sequence joins TRBV13 and TRBJ1-3; maybe TRBD1 (6 bases). V lost 11 bases, J lost 2 bases, and 28 bases lay in between. Germline CDR1 and CDR2: PRHDT and FYEKMQ (reference sequence). CDR3 length: 18 amino acids.

This clonotype was observed at least ten times. The V and J genes are TRBV2 and TRBJ1-6; TRBD1 matches 10 bases. Trimming cost V 6 bases and J 10 bases; bases outside gene matches: 12. The germline gives CDR1 SNHLY, CDR2 FYNNEI. The CDR3 runs 16 residues. The CDR3 sequence is CASSIPGQGIGSPLHF. The CDR3 nucleotides read TGTGCCAGCAGCATCCCGGGACAGGGGATAGGCTCACCCCTCCACTTT.

This clonotype has a count of ten or more. This chain links TRBV12-3 or TRBV12-4 with TRBJ2-5; D is tentatively TRBD1 or TRBD2 (5 bases each). This CDR3 is built from 14 residues. V lost 6 bases, J lost 5 bases, and 16 bases lay in between. CDR3 sequence: CASSPGRGRETQYF. CDR3 sequence (DNA): TGTGCCAGCAGCCCGGGACGGGGAAGGGAGACCCAGTACTTC.

The sample holds many counts of this clonotype. The chain uses TRBV7-9 and TRBJ2-1, with D unresolved. Trimming shortened V by 5 bases and J by 9 bases, and 17 bases separated the two germline ends. The CDR3 is 14 residues long. The germline CDR1 and CDR2 sequences are SEHNR and FQNEAQ (reference sequence). The CDR3 DNA reads TGTGCCAGCAGCATGTCCCTCGTCCCCGGTGAGCAGTTCTTC. Protein sequence: CASSMSLVPGEQFF.

This clonotype came up many times. This chain links TRBV29-1 with TRBJ2-3; D is unresolved. V lost 7 bases to trimming and J lost 2 bases, with 13 bases between them. Germline assignment: CDR1 SQVTM and CDR2 ANQGSEA. The CDR3 is 13 residues long. The CDR3 reads CSAKALFTDTQYF. The CDR3 bases are TGCAGCGCTAAGGCACTGTTCACAGATACGCAGTATTTT.

This clonotype was picked up many times. The rearrangement joins TRBV7-9 to TRBJ2-3; perhaps TRBD2 as D (5 bases). Germline V gene sequence: CDR1 SEHNR, CDR2 FQNEAQ (reference sequence). Trimming shortened V by 5 bases and J by 3 bases, and 12 bases separated the two germline ends. The CDR3 runs 14 residues. The CDR3 DNA is TGTGCCAGCAGCGCAGACCTAGCAACAGATACGCAGTATTTT. It yields the protein CASSADLATDTQYF.

In this sample, this clonotype turned up many times. The chain recombines TRBV5-1 with TRBJ1-2, with 8 bases identical to TRBD1. The CDR3 consists of 14 residues. The ends lost 0 bases at V and 7 bases at J; junction bases unmatched: 5. Germline V gene data show CDR1 as SGHRS and CDR2 as YFSETQ. CDR3 protein: CASSLGDRGGGYTF. The CDR3 DNA sequence: TGCGCCAGCAGCTTGGGTGACAGGGGAGGTGGCTACACCTTC. Full variable domain (rest looked up from reference TRBV5-1 and TRBJ1-2): KAGVTQTPRYLIKTRGQQVTLSCSPISGHRSVSWYQQTPGQGLQFLFEYFSETQRNKGNFPGRFSGRQFSNSRSEMNVSTLELGDSALYLCASSLGDRGGGYTFGSGTRLTVV.

Ten or more counts support this clonotype. The chain couples TRBV11-2 to TRBJ2-3; no clear D gene. The CDR3 has 16 amino acids. V dropped 6 bases and J dropped 0 bases, with 16 bases sitting between them. Germline CDR1 reads SGHAT; CDR2 reads FQNNGV. CDR3 nucleotides: TGTGCCAGCAGGCTTCCCTCGCTGGAGAGCACAGATACGCAGTATTTT. It encodes CASRLPSLESTDTQYF. The variable domain in full, completed from reference TRBV11-2 and TRBJ2-3, reads EAGVAQSPRYKIIEKRQSVAFWCNPISGHATLYWYQQILGQGPKLLIQFQNNGVVDDSQLPKDRFSAERLKGVDSTLKIQPAKLEDSAVYLCASRLPSLESTDTQYFGPGTRLTVL.

This clonotype has a count of ten or more. The V and J genes are TRBV20-1 and TRBJ2-4; a possible D gene is TRBD1 (5 bases). V lost 0 bases to trimming and J lost 4 bases, with 10 bases between them. The CDR3 totals 14 residues. Looked up from germline, CDR1 is DFQATT and CDR2 is SNEGSKA (reference sequence). CDR3 in DNA: TGCAGTGCTAGAGACCTACGACAGAAAAACATTCAGTACTTC. Residues: CSARDLRQKNIQYF.

This clonotype was counted at least ten times. J is TRBJ2-6 and V is TRBV11-2; perhaps TRBD2 as D (5 bases). Germline lookup yields CDR1 SGHAT and CDR2 FQNNGV. With 0 bases removed from V and 2 bases from J, the gap between germline ends came to 14 bases. CDR3 length equals 18 residues. In nucleotides, the CDR3 is TGTGCCAGCAGCTTAGATGGGGAGCCCTTTGCTGGGGCCAACGTCCTGACTTTC. Its translation: CASSLDGEPFAGANVLTF.

The V gene is TRBV19, the J gene TRBJ2-5, with D perhaps TRBD2 (5 bases). V gave up 10 bases and J gave up 1 base, with 13 bases separating them. The CDR3 is made up of 13 amino acids. Germline CDR1 LNHDA, CDR2 SQIVND (reference sequence). CDR3 in amino acids: CATSPRGQETQYF. CDR3 bases: TGTGCCACCTCCCCCCGGGGCCAAGAGACCCAGTACTTC.

This clonotype was counted at least ten times. This chain uses TRBV6-1 with TRBJ2-7; the match to TRBD1 covers 7 bases. CDR3 length: 13 residues. The junction had 5 bases not matched to a gene; V was cut back by 5 bases and J by 4 bases. Germline lookup yields CDR1 MNHNS and CDR2 SASEGT. The DNA for the CDR3 is TGTGCCAGCAGTAAACAGGGGAAGTACGAGCAGTACTTC. This encodes CASSKQGKYEQYF.

Many counts were recorded for this clonotype. The chain is built from TRBV11-1 and TRBJ1-1; TRBD1 is a possible D gene (6 bases). CDR1 and CDR2 (germline): SGHAT, FQDESV (reference sequence). Trimming took off 1 base at V and 0 bases at J, with 18 bases between the two ends. The CDR3 spans 18 residues. Here the CDR3 DNA reads TGTGCCAGCAGCTTAGACGGGGGGCAGGGGAGGATGAACACTGAAGCTTTCTTT. Translating it yields CASSLDGGQGRMNTEAFF.

This clonotype came up many times. This chain links TRBV5-1 with TRBJ2-2; 10 nucleotides align to TRBD1. The length of the CDR3 is 15 residues. Germline V gives CDR1 SGHRS, CDR2 YFSETQ. Trimming took 3 bases from V and 6 from J; bases not matched to a gene: 5. CDR3 DNA: TGCGCCAGCAGCTCCCGACAGGGGGCCCCCGGGGAGCTGTTTTTT. As protein: CASSSRQGAPGELFF.

Many counts were recorded for this clonotype. The chain recombines TRBV27 with TRBJ2-6; D call uncertain. Germline CDR1 is MNHEY and CDR2 is SMNVEV (reference sequence). V lost 6 bases, J lost 0 bases, and 3 bases lay in between. The CDR3 is 13 amino acids. This chain's CDR3 is CASRDSGANVLTF. Written as DNA, the CDR3 is TGTGCCAGCAGGGACTCTGGGGCCAACGTCCTGACTTTC.

This clonotype was counted at least ten times. This chain links TRBV27 with TRBJ1-5, with D perhaps TRBD1 (6 bases). CDR3 size: 15 residues. With 6 bases removed from V and 0 bases from J, the gap between germline ends came to 12 bases. Germline V gene lookup returns CDR1 MNHEY and CDR2 SMNVEV (reference sequence). The CDR3 DNA reads as TGTGCCAGCAGAGGGACACCTTATAGCAATCAGCCCCAGCATTTT. Amino acid sequence: CASRGTPYSNQPQHF.

This clonotype was counted ten times or more. The chain is built from TRBV11-2 and TRBJ2-3; D is unclear. The germline gives CDR1 SGHAT, CDR2 FQNNGV. The V gene lost 3 bases and the J gene lost 7 bases, with 14 bases spanning the gap. The CDR3 runs to 14 residues. CDR3: CASSFQRGVNTQYF. The CDR3 nucleotides read TGTGCCAGCAGCTTCCAAAGAGGTGTAAATACGCAGTATTTT.

This clonotype was counted ten times or more. This sequence joins TRBV5-5 and TRBJ2-7; D unclear. Germline lookup yields CDR1 SGHKS and CDR2 YYEKEE (reference sequence). CDR3 length equals 14 residues. Trimming stripped 0 bases from V and 1 base from J, with 8 bases between. CDR3 sequence: CASSLGGQSYEQYF. DNA for the CDR3: TGTGCCAGCAGCTTGGGTGGTCAGTCCTACGAGCAGTACTTC.